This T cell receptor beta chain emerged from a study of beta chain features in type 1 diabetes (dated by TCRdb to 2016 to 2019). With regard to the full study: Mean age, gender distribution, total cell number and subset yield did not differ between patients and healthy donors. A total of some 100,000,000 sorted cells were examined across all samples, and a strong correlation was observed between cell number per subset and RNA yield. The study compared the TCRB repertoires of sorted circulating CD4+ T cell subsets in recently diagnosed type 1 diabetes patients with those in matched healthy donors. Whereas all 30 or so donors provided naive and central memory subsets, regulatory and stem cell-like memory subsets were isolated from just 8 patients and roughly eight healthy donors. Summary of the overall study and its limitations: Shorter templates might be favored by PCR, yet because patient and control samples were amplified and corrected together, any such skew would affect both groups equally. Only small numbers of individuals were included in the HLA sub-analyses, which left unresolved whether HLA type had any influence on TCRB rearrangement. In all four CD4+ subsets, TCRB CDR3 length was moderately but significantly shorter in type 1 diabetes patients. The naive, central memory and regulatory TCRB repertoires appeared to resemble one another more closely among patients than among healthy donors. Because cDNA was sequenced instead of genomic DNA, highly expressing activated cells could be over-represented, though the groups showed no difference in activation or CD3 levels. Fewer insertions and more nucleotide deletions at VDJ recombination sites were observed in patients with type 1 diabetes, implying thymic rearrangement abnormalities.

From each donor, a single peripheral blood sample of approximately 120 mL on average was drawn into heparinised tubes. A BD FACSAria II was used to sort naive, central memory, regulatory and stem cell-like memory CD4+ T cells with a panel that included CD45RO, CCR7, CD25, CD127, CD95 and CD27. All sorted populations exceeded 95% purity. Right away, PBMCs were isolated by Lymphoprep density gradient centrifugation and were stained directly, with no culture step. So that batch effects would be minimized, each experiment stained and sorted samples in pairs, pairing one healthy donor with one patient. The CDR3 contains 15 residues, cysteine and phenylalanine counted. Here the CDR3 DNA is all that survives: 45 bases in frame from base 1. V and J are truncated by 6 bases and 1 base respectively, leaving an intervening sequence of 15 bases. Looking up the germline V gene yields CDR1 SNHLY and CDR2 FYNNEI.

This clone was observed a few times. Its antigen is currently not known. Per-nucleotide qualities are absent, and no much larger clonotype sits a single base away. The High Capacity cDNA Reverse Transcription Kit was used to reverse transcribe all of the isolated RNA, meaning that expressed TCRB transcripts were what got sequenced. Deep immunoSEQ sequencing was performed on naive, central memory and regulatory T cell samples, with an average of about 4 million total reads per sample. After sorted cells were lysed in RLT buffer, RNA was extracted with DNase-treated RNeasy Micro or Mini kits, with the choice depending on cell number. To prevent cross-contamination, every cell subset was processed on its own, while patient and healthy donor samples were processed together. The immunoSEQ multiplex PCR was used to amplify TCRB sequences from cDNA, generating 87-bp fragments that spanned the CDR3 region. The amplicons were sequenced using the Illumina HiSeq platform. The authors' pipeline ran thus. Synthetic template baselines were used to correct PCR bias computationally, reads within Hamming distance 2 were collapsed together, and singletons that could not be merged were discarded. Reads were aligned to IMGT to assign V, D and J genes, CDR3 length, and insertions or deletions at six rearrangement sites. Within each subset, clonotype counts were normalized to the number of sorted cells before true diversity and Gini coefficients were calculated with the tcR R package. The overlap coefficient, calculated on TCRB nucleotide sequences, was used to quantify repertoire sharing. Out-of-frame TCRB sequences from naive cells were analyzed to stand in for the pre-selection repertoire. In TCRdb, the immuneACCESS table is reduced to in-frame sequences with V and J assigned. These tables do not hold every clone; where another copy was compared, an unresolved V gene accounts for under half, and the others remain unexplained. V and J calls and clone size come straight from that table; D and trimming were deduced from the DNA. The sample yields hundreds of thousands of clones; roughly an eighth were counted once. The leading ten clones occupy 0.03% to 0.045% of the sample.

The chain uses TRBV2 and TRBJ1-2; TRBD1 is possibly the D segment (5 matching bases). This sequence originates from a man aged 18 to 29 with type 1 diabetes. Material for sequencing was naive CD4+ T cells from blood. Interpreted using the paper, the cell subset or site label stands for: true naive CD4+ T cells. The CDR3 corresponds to CASRVRDGRNYGYTF. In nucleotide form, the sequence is TGTGCCAGCAGGGTCCGGGACGGACGTAACTATGGCTACACCTTC.